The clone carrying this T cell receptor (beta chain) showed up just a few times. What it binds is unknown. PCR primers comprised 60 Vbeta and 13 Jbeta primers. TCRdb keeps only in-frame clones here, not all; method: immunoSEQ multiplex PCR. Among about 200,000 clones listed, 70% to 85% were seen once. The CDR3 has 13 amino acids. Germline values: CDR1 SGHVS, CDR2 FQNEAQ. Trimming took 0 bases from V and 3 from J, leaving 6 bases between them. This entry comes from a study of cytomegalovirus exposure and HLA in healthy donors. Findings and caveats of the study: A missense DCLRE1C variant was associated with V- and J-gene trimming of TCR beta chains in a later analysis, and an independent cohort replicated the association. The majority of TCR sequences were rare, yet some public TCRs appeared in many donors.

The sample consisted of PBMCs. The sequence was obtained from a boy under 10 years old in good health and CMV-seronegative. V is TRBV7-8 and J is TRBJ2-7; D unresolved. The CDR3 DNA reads TGTGCCAGCAGCTTAGCGGGCGTCTACGAGCAGTACTTC. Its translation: CASSLAGVYEQYF.